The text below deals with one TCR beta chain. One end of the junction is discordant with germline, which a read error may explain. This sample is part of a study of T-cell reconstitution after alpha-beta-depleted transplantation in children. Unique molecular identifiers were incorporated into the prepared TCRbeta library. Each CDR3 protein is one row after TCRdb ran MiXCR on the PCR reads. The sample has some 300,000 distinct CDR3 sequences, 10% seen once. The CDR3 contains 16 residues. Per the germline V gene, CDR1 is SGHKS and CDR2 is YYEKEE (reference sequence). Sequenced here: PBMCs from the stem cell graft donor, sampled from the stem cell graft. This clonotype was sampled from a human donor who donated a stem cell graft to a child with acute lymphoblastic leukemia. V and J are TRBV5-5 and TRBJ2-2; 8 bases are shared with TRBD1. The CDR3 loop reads CASSLRTGFNNGELFF. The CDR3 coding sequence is TGTGCCAGCAGCTTGAGGACAGGGTTCAACAACGGGGAGCTGTTTTTT. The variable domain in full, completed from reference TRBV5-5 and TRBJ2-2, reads DAGVTQSPTHLIKTRGQQVTLRCSPISGHKSVSWYQQVLGQGPQFIFQYYEKEERGRGNFPDRFSARQFPNYSSELNVNALLLGDSALYLCASSLRTGFNNGELFFGEGSRLTVL.